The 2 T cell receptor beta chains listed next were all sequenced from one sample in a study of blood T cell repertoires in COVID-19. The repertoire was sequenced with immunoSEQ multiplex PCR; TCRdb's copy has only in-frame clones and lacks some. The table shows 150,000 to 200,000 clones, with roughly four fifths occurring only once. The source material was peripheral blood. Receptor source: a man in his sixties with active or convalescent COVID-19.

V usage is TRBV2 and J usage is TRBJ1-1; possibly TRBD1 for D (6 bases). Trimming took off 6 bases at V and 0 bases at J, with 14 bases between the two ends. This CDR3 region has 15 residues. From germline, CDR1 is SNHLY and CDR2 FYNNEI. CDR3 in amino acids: CASRRGRGMNTEAFF. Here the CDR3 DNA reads TGTGCCAGCAGAAGGGGCAGGGGTATGAACACTGAAGCTTTCTTT.

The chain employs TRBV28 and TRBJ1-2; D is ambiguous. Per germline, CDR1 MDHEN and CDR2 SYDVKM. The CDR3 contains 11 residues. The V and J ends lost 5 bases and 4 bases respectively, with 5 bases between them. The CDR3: CASSLSYGYTF. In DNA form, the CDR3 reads TGTGCCAGCAGTCTTTCCTATGGCTACACCTTC.